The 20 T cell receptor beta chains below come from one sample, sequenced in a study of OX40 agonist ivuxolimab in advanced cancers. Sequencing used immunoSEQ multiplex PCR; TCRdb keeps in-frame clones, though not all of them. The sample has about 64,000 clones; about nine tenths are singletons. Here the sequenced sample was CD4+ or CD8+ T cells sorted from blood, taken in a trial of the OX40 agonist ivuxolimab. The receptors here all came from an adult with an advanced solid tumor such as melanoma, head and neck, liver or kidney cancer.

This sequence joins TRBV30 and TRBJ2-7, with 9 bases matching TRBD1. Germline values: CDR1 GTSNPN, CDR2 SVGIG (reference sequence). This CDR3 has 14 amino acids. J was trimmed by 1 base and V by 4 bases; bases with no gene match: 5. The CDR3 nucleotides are TGTGCCTGGATCCAACAGGGGGCTTCCTACGAGCAGTACTTC. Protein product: CAWIQQGASYEQYF.

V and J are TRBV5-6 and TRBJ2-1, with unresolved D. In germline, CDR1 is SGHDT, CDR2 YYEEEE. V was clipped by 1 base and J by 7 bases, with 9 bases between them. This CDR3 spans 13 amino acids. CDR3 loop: CASSLISKNEQFF. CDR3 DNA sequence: TGTGCCAGCAGCTTGATTAGTAAGAATGAGCAGTTCTTC.

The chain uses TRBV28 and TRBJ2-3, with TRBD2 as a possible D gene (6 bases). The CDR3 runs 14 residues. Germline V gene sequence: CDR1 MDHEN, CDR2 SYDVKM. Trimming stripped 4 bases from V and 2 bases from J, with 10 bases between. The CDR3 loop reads CASSSGDFTDTQYF. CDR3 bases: TGTGCCAGCAGTTCCGGGGACTTCACAGATACGCAGTATTTT.

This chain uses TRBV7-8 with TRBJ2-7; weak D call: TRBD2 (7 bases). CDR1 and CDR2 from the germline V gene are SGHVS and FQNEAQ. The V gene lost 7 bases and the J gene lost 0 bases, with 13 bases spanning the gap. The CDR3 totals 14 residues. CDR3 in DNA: TGTGCCAGCACCACGGGGGGCGGCTCCTACGAGCAGTACTTC. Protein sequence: CASTTGGGSYEQYF.

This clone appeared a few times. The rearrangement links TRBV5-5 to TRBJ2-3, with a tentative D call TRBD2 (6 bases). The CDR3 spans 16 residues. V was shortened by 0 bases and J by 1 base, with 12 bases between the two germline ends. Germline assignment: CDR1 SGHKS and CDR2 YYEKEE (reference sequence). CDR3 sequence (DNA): TGTGCCAGCAGCTTGGTCGGGACTCGAGGCACAGATACGCAGTATTTT. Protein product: CASSLVGTRGTDTQYF.

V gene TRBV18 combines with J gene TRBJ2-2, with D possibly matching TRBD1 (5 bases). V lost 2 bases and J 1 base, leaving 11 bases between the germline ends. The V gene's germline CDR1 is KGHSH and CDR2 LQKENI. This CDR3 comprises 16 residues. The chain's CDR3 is CASSPLVTENTGELFF. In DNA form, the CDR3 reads TGTGCCAGCTCACCATTAGTGACAGAGAACACCGGGGAGCTGTTTTTT. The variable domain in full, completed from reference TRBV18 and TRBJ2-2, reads NAGVMQNPRHLVRRRGQEARLRCSPMKGHSHVYWYRQLPEEGLKFMVYLQKENIIDESGMPKERFSAEFPKEGPSILRIQQVVRGDSAAYFCASSPLVTENTGELFFGEGSRLTVL.

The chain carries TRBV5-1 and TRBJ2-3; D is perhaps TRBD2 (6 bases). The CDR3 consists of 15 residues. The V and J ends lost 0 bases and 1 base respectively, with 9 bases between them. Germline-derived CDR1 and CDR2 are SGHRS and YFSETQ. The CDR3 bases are TGCGCCAGCAGCTTGGAGGCTAGCGGCACAGATACGCAGTATTTT. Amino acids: CASSLEASGTDTQYF.

This CDR3 reads CASSRAFEETQYF. DNA of the CDR3: TGTGCCAGCAGCCGCGCGTTCGAAGAGACCCAGTACTTC. The chain uses TRBV9 and TRBJ2-5; D gene ambiguous. The CDR3 runs 13 residues. Trimming shortened V by 4 bases and J by 3 bases, and 10 bases separated the two germline ends. Germline CDR1 and CDR2: SGDLS and YYNGEE.

CDR3 in amino acids: CASSFGRFSYEQYF. Written as DNA, the CDR3 is TGTGCCAGCAGCTTCGGCCGATTCTCCTACGAGCAGTACTTC. V gene TRBV7-9 combines with J gene TRBJ2-5; no clear D. The better agreement between TRBJ2-7 and the DNA end casts doubt on the J call. The CDR3 is made up of 14 amino acids. Germline V gene sequence: CDR1 SEHNR, CDR2 FQNEAQ (reference sequence).

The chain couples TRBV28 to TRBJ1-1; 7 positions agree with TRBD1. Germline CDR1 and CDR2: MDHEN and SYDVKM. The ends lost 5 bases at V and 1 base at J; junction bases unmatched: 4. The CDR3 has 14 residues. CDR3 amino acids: CASSRNRGNTEAFF. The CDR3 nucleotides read TGTGCCAGCAGTCGAAACAGGGGGAACACTGAAGCTTTCTTT.

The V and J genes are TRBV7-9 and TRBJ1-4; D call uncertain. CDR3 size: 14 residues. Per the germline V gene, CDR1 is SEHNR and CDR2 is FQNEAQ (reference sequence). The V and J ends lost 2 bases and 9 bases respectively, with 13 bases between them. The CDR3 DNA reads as TGTGCCAGCAGCTTAATCCCGGGAGTCCAAAAACTGTTTTTT. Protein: CASSLIPGVQKLFF. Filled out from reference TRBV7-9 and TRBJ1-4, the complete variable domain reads DTGVSQNPRHKITKRGQNVTFRCDPISEHNRLYWYRQTLGQGPEFLTYFQNEAQLEKSRLLSDRFSAERPKGSFSTLEIQRTEQGDSAMYLCASSLIPGVQKLFFGSGTQLSVL.

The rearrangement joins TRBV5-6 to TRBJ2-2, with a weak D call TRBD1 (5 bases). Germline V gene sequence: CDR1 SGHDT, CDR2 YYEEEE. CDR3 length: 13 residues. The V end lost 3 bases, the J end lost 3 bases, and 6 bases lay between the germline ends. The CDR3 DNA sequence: TGTGCCAGCAGCTCAGGGTACACCGGGGAGCTGTTTTTT. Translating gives CASSSGYTGELFF.

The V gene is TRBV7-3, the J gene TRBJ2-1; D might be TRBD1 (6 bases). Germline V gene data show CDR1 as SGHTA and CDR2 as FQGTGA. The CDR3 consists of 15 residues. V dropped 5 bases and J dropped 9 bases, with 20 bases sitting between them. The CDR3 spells CASSASGVVGSEQFF. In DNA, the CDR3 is TGTGCCAGCAGCGCCTCAGGGGTTGTGGGCAGTGAGCAGTTCTTC.

The CDR3 loop reads CASSITPSGTGELFF. CDR3 coding DNA: TGTGCCAGTAGTATAACTCCCAGTGGTACCGGGGAGCTGTTTTTT. The J gene is TRBJ2-2, the V gene TRBV19; D ambiguous. CDR1 is LNHDA and CDR2 is SQIVND in the germline V gene (reference sequence). This CDR3 has 15 residues. V lost 2 bases and J 5 bases, leaving 12 bases between the germline ends.

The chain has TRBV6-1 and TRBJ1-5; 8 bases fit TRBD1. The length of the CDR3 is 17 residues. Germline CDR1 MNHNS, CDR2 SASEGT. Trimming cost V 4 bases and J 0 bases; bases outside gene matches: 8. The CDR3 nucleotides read TGTGCCAGCAGTGGCCCTACAGGGGGGAATAGCAATCAGCCCCAGCATTTT. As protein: CASSGPTGGNSNQPQHF.

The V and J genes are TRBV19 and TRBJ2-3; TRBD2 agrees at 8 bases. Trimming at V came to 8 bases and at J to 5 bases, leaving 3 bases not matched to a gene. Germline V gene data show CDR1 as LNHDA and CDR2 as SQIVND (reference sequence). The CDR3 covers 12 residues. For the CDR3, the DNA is TGTGCCAGTCGCGGGGGGATAGATACGCAGTATTTT. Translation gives CASRGGIDTQYF.

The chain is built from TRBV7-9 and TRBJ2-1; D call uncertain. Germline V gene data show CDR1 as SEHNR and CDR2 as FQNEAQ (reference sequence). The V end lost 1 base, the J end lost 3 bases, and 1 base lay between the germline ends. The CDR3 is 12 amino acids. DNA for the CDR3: TGTGCCAGCAGCTTAGTCTACAATGAGCAGTTCTTC. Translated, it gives CASSLVYNEQFF.

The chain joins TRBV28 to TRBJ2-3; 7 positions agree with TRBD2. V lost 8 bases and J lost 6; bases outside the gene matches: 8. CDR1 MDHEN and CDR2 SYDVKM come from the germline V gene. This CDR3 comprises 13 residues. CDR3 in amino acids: CASGGGRKDTQYF. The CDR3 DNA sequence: TGTGCCAGCGGGGGGGGGAGAAAGGATACGCAGTATTTT.

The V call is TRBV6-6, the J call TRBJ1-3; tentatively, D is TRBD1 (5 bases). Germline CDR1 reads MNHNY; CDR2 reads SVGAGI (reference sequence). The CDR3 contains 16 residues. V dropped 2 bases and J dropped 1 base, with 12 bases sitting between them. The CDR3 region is CASSYTKGISGNTIYF. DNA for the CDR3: TGTGCCAGCAGTTACACAAAGGGGATTTCTGGAAACACCATATATTTT.

The CDR3 loop reads CASSLRRGAGNTIYF. CDR3 DNA: TGTGCCAGCAGTTTACGGCGGGGGGCTGGAAACACCATATATTTT. The chain combines TRBV28 with TRBJ1-3, with D perhaps TRBD1 (5 bases). Germline V CDR1 and CDR2: MDHEN, SYDVKM. V lost 2 bases and J 2 bases, leaving 10 bases between the germline ends. The length of the CDR3 is 15 residues.